Each of the 26 T cell receptor beta chains below was sequenced from the same sample in a study of T-cell reconstitution after alpha-beta-depleted transplantation in children (TCRdb year 2016). The library was made by PCR. Instrument used: Illumina HiSeq 2500. Molecular barcoding was employed in the preparation of TCR libraries, with unique molecular identifiers being used to normalize TCRbeta repertoire quantification. The public sequencing data were trimmed at Q25 with fastp and processed into clonotypes with MiXCR by TCRdb, which kept only in-frame beta chains. Rows with one shared CDR3 protein collapse into an entry with the most common genes and DNA. Recorded for this sample are a few hundred thousand distinct CDR3 sequences; over 9.5% of them occurred a single time. The ten largest clonotypes hold approximately 4.7% of the sample. Specimen: PBMCs from the stem cell graft donor, collected from the stem cell graft. These receptors were taken from a human donor who donated a stem cell graft to a child with SCID.

This clonotype was detected ten times or more. The genes are TRBV5-5 and TRBJ1-6; no clear D. The CDR3 is made up of 12 amino acids. Germline CDR1 SGHKS, CDR2 YYEKEE (reference sequence). Trimming removed 2 bases at V and 10 bases at J, with 7 bases between. CDR3 sequence: CASSFIDSPLHF. CDR3 nucleotide sequence: TGTGCCAGCAGCTTTATCGACTCACCCCTCCACTTT.

This clonotype was counted at least ten times. The chain uses TRBV7-9 and TRBJ1-2; 7 nucleotides agree with TRBD1. With 4 bases clipped from V and 10 bases from J, the junction kept 3 bases outside the gene matches. CDR3 length: 11 amino acids. Germline CDR1 reads SEHNR; CDR2 reads FQNEAQ (reference sequence). The CDR3 DNA follows: TGTGCCAGCAGCTCCGGGACAGTCTACACCTTC. Translating gives CASSSGTVYTF.

This clonotype came up many times. The genes are TRBV2 and TRBJ2-1, with D hard to call. The germline gives CDR1 SNHLY, CDR2 FYNNEI. V was pared by 7 bases and J by 1 base, with 8 bases between. The CDR3 totals 13 residues. The CDR3 DNA sequence: TGTGCCAGCACCTCAAGGTCCTACAATGAGCAGTTCTTC. It is translated as CASTSRSYNEQFF.

This clonotype was detected many times. The chain employs TRBV12-3 or TRBV12-4 and TRBJ1-5; TRBD1 is a possible D gene (5 bases). This CDR3 has 13 residues. The V end was cut by 6 bases, the J end by 4 bases, with 10 bases between. In DNA form, the CDR3 reads TGTGCCAGCAGACCGGACATGAATCAGCCCCAGCATTTT. As protein: CASRPDMNQPQHF.

The sample holds a few counts of this clonotype. The chain carries TRBV20-1 and TRBJ1-1, with TRBD1 as a possible D gene (6 bases). The germline V and J ends were trimmed by 8 bases and 4 bases, with 14 bases remaining between them. CDR1 and CDR2 from the germline V gene are DFQATT and SNEGSKA (reference sequence). The CDR3 length is 12 residues. CDR3 sequence reads: CSSKGGATEAFF. CDR3 sequence (DNA): TGCAGTTCAAAAGGGGGTGCCACTGAAGCTTTCTTT.

There are many counts of this clonotype. This sequence joins TRBV20-1 and TRBJ1-6; tentative D call: TRBD1 (6 bases). The germline V gene has CDR1 DFQATT and CDR2 SNEGSKA (reference sequence). The length of the CDR3 is 16 residues. The V and J ends lost 2 bases and 0 bases respectively, with 11 bases between them. The CDR3 loop is CSARSTGSSYNSPLHF. The CDR3 DNA follows: TGCAGTGCTAGATCTACAGGGAGCTCCTATAATTCACCCCTCCACTTT.

This clonotype was seen at least ten times. The J gene is TRBJ2-2, the V gene TRBV20-1; 10 positions agree with TRBD2. Trimming removed 7 bases from V and 2 bases from J; junction bases left unmatched: 4. Germline assignment: CDR1 DFQATT and CDR2 SNEGSKA (reference sequence). There are 14 residues in the CDR3. The CDR3 protein is CSVASGGNTGELFF. CDR3 nucleotide sequence: TGCAGTGTGGCTAGCGGGGGAAACACCGGGGAGCTGTTTTTT.

At least ten counts were recorded for this clonotype. The CDR3 reads CATSRDAGNIADTQYF. The CDR3, as DNA: TGTGCCACCAGCAGAGATGCAGGGAATATCGCAGATACGCAGTATTTT. This chain uses TRBV15 with TRBJ2-3, with a possible D match to TRBD1 (5 bases). Trimming took 0 bases from V and 4 from J, leaving 14 bases between them. CDR1 and CDR2 (germline): LNHNV, YYDKDF (reference sequence). The length of the CDR3 is 16 residues.

This clonotype was observed at least ten times. The gene calls are TRBV5-1 and TRBJ2-4, with D possibly matching TRBD1 (5 bases). V shed 3 bases and J shed 0 bases, with 10 bases lying between them. CDR1 is SGHRS and CDR2 is YFSETQ in the germline V gene. This CDR3 contains 15 residues. Written as DNA, the CDR3 is TGCGCCAGCAGCTGGGGCAGTGAAGCCAAAAACATTCAGTACTTC. It translates to CASSWGSEAKNIQYF.

This clonotype was seen at least ten times. The chain uses TRBV7-9 and TRBJ1-4; perhaps TRBD1 as D (6 bases). V lost 1 base to trimming and J lost 8 bases, with 17 bases between them. The CDR3 consists of 16 residues. Germline CDR1 is SEHNR and CDR2 is FQNEAQ (reference sequence). The CDR3: CASSLGTVPLGEKLFF. The CDR3 DNA reads TGTGCCAGCAGCTTAGGGACAGTACCCTTAGGCGAAAAACTGTTTTTT.

This clonotype was detected many times. V is TRBV5-1 and J is TRBJ2-3; D may be TRBD1 or TRBD2 (5 bases each). V gave up 2 bases and J gave up 1 base, with 8 bases separating them. The CDR3 has 14 residues. CDR1 and CDR2 (germline): SGHRS, YFSETQ. In DNA, the CDR3 is TGCGCCAGCAGCTTCGGGGACCGCACAGATACGCAGTATTTT. It yields the protein CASSFGDRTDTQYF.

This clonotype has a count of ten or more. The chain joins TRBV7-2 to TRBJ2-3; D possibly uses TRBD1 or TRBD2 (5 bases each). Germline V gives CDR1 SGHTA, CDR2 FQGNSA. V lost 1 base, J lost 0 bases, and 14 bases lay in between. There are 17 residues in the CDR3. The CDR3 nucleotides read TGTGCCAGCAGCTTAGGGGAAGGGACCGCTAGCACAGATACGCAGTATTTT. It is translated as CASSLGEGTASTDTQYF.

This clonotype was seen many times. V gene TRBV7-6 combines with J gene TRBJ2-3; D may be TRBD1 (5 bases). Trimming left V 5 bases short and J 4 bases short, with 16 bases between. This CDR3 is built from 15 residues. Germline V gene data show CDR1 as SGHVS and CDR2 as FNYEAQ. The CDR3 sequence is CASSRKTAQADTQYF. The DNA for the CDR3 is TGTGCCAGCAGCCGGAAGACAGCCCAGGCAGATACGCAGTATTTT. The entire variable domain, with the rest obtained from reference TRBV7-6 and TRBJ2-3, is as follows: GAGVSQSPRYKVTKRGQDVALRCDPISGHVSLYWYRQALGQGPEFLTYFNYEAQQDKSGLPNDRFSAERPEGSISTLTIQRTEQRDSAMYRCASSRKTAQADTQYFGPGTRLTVL.

About this clonotype: A much larger clone lies one base from this, so it may be a read error. The chain uses TRBV20-1 and TRBJ2-7, with 8 bases aligning to TRBD2. This CDR3 has 15 amino acids. Germline loops: CDR1 DFQATT, CDR2 SNEGSKA (reference sequence). CDR3 sequence (DNA): TGCAGTGCCAACACACTAGCGGCGGATACCTACGAGCAGTGCTTC. Its translation is CSANTLAADTYEQCF.

This clonotype has at least ten counts. The chain couples TRBV7-9 to TRBJ2-1; no definite D call. Trimming removed 4 bases at V and 4 bases at J, with 11 bases between. The germline V gene has CDR1 SEHNR and CDR2 FQNEAQ (reference sequence). This CDR3 comprises 14 residues. The chain's CDR3 is CASSSRLTYNEQFF. The CDR3 DNA reads TGTGCCAGCAGCTCCCGACTTACATACAATGAGCAGTTCTTC.

Points on this clonotype: The germline gene is not matched at one end of the junction; a read error may be the cause. J is TRBJ2-7 and V is TRBV20-1; 8 nucleotides line up with TRBD2. Germline loops: CDR1 DFQATT, CDR2 SNEGSKA (reference sequence). CDR3 length: 16 amino acids. The CDR3: CCARVLSGGTSYEQYF. The CDR3 DNA follows: TGCTGTGCTAGGGTACTGAGCGGGGGCACTTCCTACGAGCAGTACTTC.

This clonotype was picked up many times. The chain joins TRBV6-5 to TRBJ1-1; 7 nucleotides match TRBD1. The CDR3 is 18 residues long. V shed 1 base and J 2 bases; nucleotides not matched to a gene: 13. Germline-derived CDR1 and CDR2 are MNHEY and SVGAGI. The CDR3 loop reads CASSYLGRQGQLNTEAFF. In DNA form, the CDR3 reads TGTGCCAGCAGTTACTTAGGAAGACAGGGACAGCTCAACACTGAAGCTTTCTTT.

This clonotype was counted many times. The V call is TRBV11-2, the J call TRBJ2-5, with D uncertain. Germline V lookup: CDR1 SGHAT, CDR2 FQNNGV. The CDR3 is made up of 14 amino acids. With 0 bases removed from V and 7 bases from J, the gap between germline ends came to 12 bases. The CDR3 nucleotides are TGTGCCAGCAGCTTAGATCGGAGTAGTGGGACCCAGTACTTC. It yields the protein CASSLDRSSGTQYF.

In this sample, this clonotype turned up many times. This chain links TRBV5-1 with TRBJ1-1; D is uncertain. Trimming removed 0 bases at V and 2 bases at J, with 8 bases between. The germline CDR1 and CDR2 sequences are SGHRS and YFSETQ. The length of the CDR3 is 14 residues. The CDR3 coding sequence is TGCGCCAGCAGCTTGGAAGCAGTTAACACTGAAGCTTTCTTT. Translated: CASSLEAVNTEAFF.

This clonotype was seen repeatedly, ten times or more. The CDR3 region is CASTDGGLNYGYTF. In nucleotides, the CDR3 is TGTGCCAGCACTGACGGGGGGCTGAACTATGGCTACACCTTC. The chain joins TRBV6-1 to TRBJ1-2, with D possibly TRBD1 on 6 matching bases. This CDR3 comprises 14 residues. From germline, CDR1 is MNHNS and CDR2 SASEGT. The germline V and J ends were trimmed by 7 bases and 2 bases, with 14 bases remaining between them.

There are a few counts of this clonotype. The J gene is TRBJ2-5, the V gene TRBV5-1, with a weak D call TRBD1 (5 bases). Between the trimmed V and J ends, which lost 0 bases and 2 bases, there was a span of 8 bases. The germline V gene encodes CDR1 SGHRS and CDR2 YFSETQ. The CDR3 contains 14 residues. The CDR3 is CASSLGQTQETQYF. The CDR3 bases are TGCGCCAGCAGCTTGGGACAGACTCAAGAGACCCAGTACTTC. The whole variable domain, remainder taken from reference TRBV5-1 and TRBJ2-5, is KAGVTQTPRYLIKTRGQQVTLSCSPISGHRSVSWYQQTPGQGLQFLFEYFSETQRNKGNFPGRFSGRQFSNSRSEMNVSTLELGDSALYLCASSLGQTQETQYFGPGTRLLVL.

The sample holds many counts of this clonotype. This sequence joins TRBV20-1 and TRBJ2-1; D perhaps matches TRBD2 (5 bases). The CDR3 loop spans 16 amino acids. V lost 2 bases and J 0 bases, leaving 14 bases between the germline ends. The germline V gene has CDR1 DFQATT and CDR2 SNEGSKA (reference sequence). CDR3 region: CSARQVEASSYNEQFF. CDR3 DNA: TGCAGTGCTAGACAGGTGGAGGCTAGCTCCTACAATGAGCAGTTCTTC.

This clonotype was seen ten or more times. The V and J genes are TRBV6-5 and TRBJ1-2, with no clear D. Germline V lookup: CDR1 MNHEY, CDR2 SVGAGI. The CDR3 runs to 16 residues. Trimming removed 4 bases at V and 0 bases at J, with 15 bases between. The CDR3 is CASSSSVQDSNYGYTF. The CDR3 DNA sequence: TGTGCCAGCAGTTCCAGCGTCCAGGACTCTAACTATGGCTACACCTTC.

This clonotype was picked up many times. The J gene is TRBJ2-5, the V gene TRBV7-9; 7 bases agree with TRBD1. The CDR3 is 16 residues long. With 1 base clipped from V and 1 base from J, the junction kept 6 bases outside the gene matches. The germline V gene encodes CDR1 SEHNR and CDR2 FQNEAQ (reference sequence). The CDR3 loop reads CASSLGRTGPQETQYF. The CDR3 DNA reads TGTGCCAGCAGCTTAGGGCGGACAGGACCCCAAGAGACCCAGTACTTC.

V usage is TRBV11-1 and J usage is TRBJ2-5; weak D call: TRBD1 (6 bases). The CDR3 loop spans 18 amino acids. CDR1 is SGHAT and CDR2 is FQDESV in the germline V gene (reference sequence). Deletions cut 4 bases from V and 4 bases from J, with 25 bases between. The CDR3 region has the DNA TGTGCCAGCAGCTCCCCCTCGTGGGGGCACCCCTTCCGAGAGACCCAGTACTTC. It yields the protein CASSSPSWGHPFRETQYF.

The chain carries TRBV18 and TRBJ1-1; TRBD1 is a possible D gene (6 bases). Germline V gene data show CDR1 as KGHSH and CDR2 as LQKENI. The CDR3 loop spans 13 amino acids. The V end was cut by 3 bases, the J end by 8 bases, with 13 bases between. CDR3: CASSPGQGLEAFF. The CDR3 DNA sequence: TGTGCCAGCTCACCCGGGCAGGGGTTGGAAGCTTTCTTT.